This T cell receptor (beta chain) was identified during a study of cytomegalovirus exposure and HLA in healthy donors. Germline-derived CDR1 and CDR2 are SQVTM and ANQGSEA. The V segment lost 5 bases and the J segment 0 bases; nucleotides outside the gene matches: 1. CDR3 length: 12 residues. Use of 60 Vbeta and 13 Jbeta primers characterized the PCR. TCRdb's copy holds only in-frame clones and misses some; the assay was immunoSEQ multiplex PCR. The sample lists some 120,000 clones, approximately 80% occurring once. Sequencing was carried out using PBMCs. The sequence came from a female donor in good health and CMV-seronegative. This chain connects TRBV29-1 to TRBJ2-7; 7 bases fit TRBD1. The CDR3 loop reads CSVRDSSYEQYF. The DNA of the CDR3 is TGCAGCGTTCGGGACAGCTCCTACGAGCAGTACTTC.